The T cell receptor (beta chain) described here comes from a study of molecular identifiers for immune sequencing clone quantification. The J segment lost 1 base and the V segment lost 4 bases, leaving 3 bases of the junction unmatched. CDR3 length equals 14 residues. Germline CDR1 reads SGHDT; CDR2 reads YYEEEE. In TCRdb, the PCR reads were re-called with MiXCR into one record per CDR3 protein. The repertoire consists of under 650,000 distinct CDR3 sequences, with about 20% occurring once and the leading ten covering 0.85%. This sequence joins TRBV5-6 and TRBJ2-5; 8 bases line up with TRBD2. Sequencing input: naive CD8+ T cells from blood, with Jurkat cell RNA spiked in. Indicated subset: FACS-sorted CD8+CD4-CCR7+CD45RA+ naive T cells. The clonotype comes from a human donor in good health. Some libraries in this study had Jurkat cell RNA spiked in. The CDR3 reads CASSGTSSQETQYF. The CDR3 DNA sequence: TGTGCCAGCAGCGGGACTAGTTCCCAAGAGACCCAGTACTTC.